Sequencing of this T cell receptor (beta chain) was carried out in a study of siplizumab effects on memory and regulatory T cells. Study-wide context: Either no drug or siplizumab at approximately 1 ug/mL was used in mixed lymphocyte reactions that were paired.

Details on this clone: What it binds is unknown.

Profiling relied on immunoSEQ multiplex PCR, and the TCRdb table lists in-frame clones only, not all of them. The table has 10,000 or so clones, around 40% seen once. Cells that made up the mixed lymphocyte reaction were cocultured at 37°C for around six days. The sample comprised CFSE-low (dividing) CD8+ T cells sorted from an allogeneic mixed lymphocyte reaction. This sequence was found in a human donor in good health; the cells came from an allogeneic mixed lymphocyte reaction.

Here the CDR3 reads CAPTQGESSYEQYF. DNA for the CDR3: TGTGCCCCCACCCAGGGGGAGAGCTCCTACGAGCAGTACTTC. This chain links TRBV27 with TRBJ2-7, with 7 bases lining up with TRBD1. Germline V lookup: CDR1 MNHEY, CDR2 SMNVEV (reference sequence). The CDR3 covers 14 residues. With 11 bases clipped from V and 0 bases from J, the junction kept 10 bases outside the gene matches.